This T cell receptor beta chain was found in a study of blood T cell repertoires in COVID-19. TCRdb's table, derived via immunoSEQ multiplex PCR, lists solely in-frame clones and lacks some. The table includes tens of thousands of clones, 88% detected once. This clone turned up a few times. The CDR3 has 15 amino acids. Germline V lookup: CDR1 SGHRS, CDR2 YFSETQ. V trimming: 4 bases; J trimming: 5 bases; junction bases outside the gene matches: 11. This chain links TRBV5-1 with TRBJ2-5; 7 nucleotides agree with TRBD1. Sample: peripheral blood. This TCR came from a man aged 50 to 59 with active COVID-19. This chain's CDR3 is CASSPDRVGQETQYF. DNA of the CDR3: TGCGCCAGCAGCCCAGACAGGGTTGGGCAGGAGACCCAGTACTTC.